This entry lists 12 T cell receptor beta chains sequenced from one sample in a study of cytomegalovirus exposure and HLA in healthy donors. Amplification used 60 Vbeta primers and 13 Jbeta primers. Sequenced by immunoSEQ multiplex PCR; TCRdb stores in-frame clones only, minus some. This sample has about 210,000 clones, with 80% to 90% found just once. The sequenced sample was PBMCs. The receptors stem from a woman in her twenties or thirties in good health and CMV-seronegative.

This chain links TRBV5-5 with TRBJ2-7; 7 bases are shared with TRBD1. The J segment lost 5 bases and the V segment lost 4 bases, leaving 6 bases of the junction unmatched. Germline lookup yields CDR1 SGHKS and CDR2 YYEKEE (reference sequence). CDR3 size: 13 residues. CDR3 in amino acids: CASSPLTGHEQYF. The CDR3 DNA sequence: TGTGCCAGCAGCCCCCTGACAGGGCACGAGCAGTACTTC. Supplemented by reference TRBV5-5 and TRBJ2-7, the full variable domain reads DAGVTQSPTHLIKTRGQQVTLRCSPISGHKSVSWYQQVLGQGPQFIFQYYEKEERGRGNFPDRFSARQFPNYSSELNVNALLLGDSALYLCASSPLTGHEQYFGPGTRLTVT.

In this sample, this clone turned up a few times. This chain joins TRBV7-2 and TRBJ2-7; D uncertain. There are 14 residues in the CDR3. Germline CDR1 is SGHTA and CDR2 is FQGNSA. V lost 3 bases and J 0 bases, leaving 9 bases between the germline ends. Here the CDR3 DNA reads TGTGCCAGCAGCTTCTCCAGGAACTCCTACGAGCAGTACTTC. This gives the protein CASSFSRNSYEQYF.

This chain connects TRBV2 to TRBJ2-5; no clear D. V was trimmed by 4 bases and J by 1 base, leaving 7 bases between them. Looked up from germline, CDR1 is SNHLY and CDR2 is FYNNEI. The CDR3 is made up of 13 amino acids. In DNA, the CDR3 is TGTGCCAGCAGTGGTGAGCGCCAAGAGACCCAGTACTTC. Its translation is CASSGERQETQYF.

This chain joins TRBV7-2 and TRBJ1-5; D possibly corresponds to TRBD1 (5 bases). V was cut by 3 bases and J by 5 bases, with 14 bases left in between. The CDR3 consists of 15 residues. CDR1 and CDR2 (germline): SGHTA, FQGNSA. The CDR3 region is CASSLGPGAHQPQHF. CDR3 coding DNA: TGTGCCAGCAGCTTGGGTCCTGGGGCCCATCAGCCCCAGCATTTT.

This clone was picked up one time. The chain combines TRBV5-1 with TRBJ2-5; 7 bases fit TRBD1. The CDR3 loop spans 13 amino acids. V lost 4 bases, J lost 5 bases, and 5 bases stayed unmatched. From germline, CDR1 is SGHRS and CDR2 YFSETQ. The DNA of the CDR3 is TGCGCCAGCAGCCCCGACAGGGTCGAGACCCAGTACTTC. Protein product: CASSPDRVETQYF.

J is TRBJ2-7 and V is TRBV6-5; perhaps TRBD2 as D (5 bases). The CDR3 length is 15 residues. Germline V CDR1 and CDR2: MNHEY, SVGAGI. The V gene lost 5 bases and the J gene lost 2 bases, with 16 bases spanning the gap. DNA for the CDR3: TGTGCCAGCAGTGTTTCGGCCGGGGAACCCTACGAGCAGTACTTC. Its protein product is CASSVSAGEPYEQYF.

This sequence joins TRBV5-4 and TRBJ2-7, with 8 bases that match TRBD2. Germline loops: CDR1 SGHNT, CDR2 YYREEE (reference sequence). The CDR3 length is 15 residues. The junction had 11 bases not matched to a gene; V was cut back by 4 bases and J by 5 bases. The chain's CDR3 is CASSHGTSSVNEQYF. The CDR3 DNA reads TGTGCCAGCAGCCACGGGACTAGTAGTGTTAACGAGCAGTACTTC.

The chain employs TRBV19 and TRBJ2-7; D uncertain. V dropped 5 bases and J dropped 0 bases, with 11 bases sitting between them. Germline-derived CDR1 and CDR2 are LNHDA and SQIVND (reference sequence). This CDR3 is built from 14 residues. The CDR3 region has the DNA TGTGCCAGTAGTTTCGCAGCGACCTCCTACGAGCAGTACTTC. It specifies CASSFAATSYEQYF.

This chain links TRBV28 with TRBJ2-3, with D perhaps TRBD2 (7 bases). Per germline, CDR1 MDHEN and CDR2 SYDVKM. Deletions cut 6 bases from V and 3 bases from J, with 16 bases between. The CDR3 runs 15 residues. The CDR3 coding sequence is TGTGCCAGCAGCCTCCTACAGGGAGGGACAGATACGCAGTATTTT. Translating it yields CASSLLQGGTDTQYF.

The chain employs TRBV18 and TRBJ2-3; 10 bases match TRBD2. This CDR3 is built from 19 residues. V shed 4 bases and J 0 bases; nucleotides not matched to a gene: 13. Germline V gives CDR1 KGHSH, CDR2 LQKENI. The CDR3 loop is CASSRRSGGAYLSTDTQYF. Written as DNA, the CDR3 is TGTGCCAGCTCACGGCGGAGCGGGGGGGCCTATTTAAGCACAGATACGCAGTATTTT.

The chain uses TRBV5-1 and TRBJ1-2; TRBD1 matches at 7 bases. J gave up 7 bases and V 4 bases, and 13 bases lay outside the gene matches. This CDR3 spans 15 amino acids. The germline gives CDR1 SGHRS, CDR2 YFSETQ. The CDR3 here is CASSERTGRPFGYTF. Here the CDR3 DNA reads TGCGCCAGCAGCGAGAGGACAGGCCGTCCCTTTGGCTACACCTTC.

This chain uses TRBV19 with TRBJ2-5, with 9 bases matching TRBD2. This CDR3 has 12 residues. Trimming cost V 9 bases and J 5 bases; bases outside gene matches: 4. Germline CDR1 reads LNHDA; CDR2 reads SQIVND (reference sequence). CDR3 nucleotide sequence: TGTGCCAGCGCGGGGGGGCTGGAGACCCAGTACTTC. Its translation: CASAGGLETQYF. The full variable domain, rest sourced from reference TRBV19 and TRBJ2-5, is DGGITQSPKYLFRKEGQNVTLSCEQNLNHDAMYWYRQDPGQGLRLIYYSQIVNDFQKGDIAEGYSVSREKKESFPLTVTSAQKNPTAFYLCASAGGLETQYFGPGTRLLVL.